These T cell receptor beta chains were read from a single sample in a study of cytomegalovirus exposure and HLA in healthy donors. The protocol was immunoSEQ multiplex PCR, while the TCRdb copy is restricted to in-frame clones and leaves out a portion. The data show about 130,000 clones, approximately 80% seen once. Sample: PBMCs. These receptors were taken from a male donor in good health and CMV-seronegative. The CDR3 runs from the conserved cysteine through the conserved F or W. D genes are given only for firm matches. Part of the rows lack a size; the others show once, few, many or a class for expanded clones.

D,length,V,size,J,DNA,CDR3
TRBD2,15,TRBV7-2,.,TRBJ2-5,TGTGCCAGCAGCAGAAGACTAGCGGGGGCCGAGACCCAGTACTTC,CASSRRLAGAETQYF
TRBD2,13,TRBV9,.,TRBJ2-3,TGTGCCAGTGGGACTAGCGGGAGAGATACGCAGTATTTT,CASGTSGRDTQYF
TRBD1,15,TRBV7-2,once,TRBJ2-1,TGTGCCAGCAGCTGGGACAGGGGGTCCTACAATGAGCAGTTCTTC,CASSWDRGSYNEQFF
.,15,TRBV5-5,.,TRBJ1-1,TGTGCCAGCAGCTTAGTGGACGGGGTCCTAACTGAAGCTTTCTTT,CASSLVDGVLTEAFF
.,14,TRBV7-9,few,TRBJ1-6,TGTGCCAGCAGCCGTGGACAGTCCTCCTCACCCCTCCACTTT,CASSRGQSSSPLHF
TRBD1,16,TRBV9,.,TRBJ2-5,TGTGCCAGCAGCAGATACGGGACAGGGGTATTAGAGACCCAGTACTTC,CASSRYGTGVLETQYF
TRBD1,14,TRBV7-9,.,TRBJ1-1,TGTGCCAGCAGCCTCGGACAGGTTGGTACTGAAGCTTTCTTT,CASSLGQVGTEAFF
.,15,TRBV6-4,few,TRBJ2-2,TGTGCCAGCAGTGACTCGTTAGCCGGTACCGGGGAGCTGTTTTTT,CASSDSLAGTGELFF
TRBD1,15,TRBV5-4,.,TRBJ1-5,TGTGCCAGCAGCAACGGACAGGGGCCTAATCAGCCCCAGCATTTT,CASSNGQGPNQPQHF
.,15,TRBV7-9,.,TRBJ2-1,TGTGCCAGCAGCCCACCCGGAGGACAGAACAATGAGCAGTTCTTC,CASSPPGGQNNEQFF
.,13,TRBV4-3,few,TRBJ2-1,TGCGCCAGCAGCCAAGGCGGTGGGAATGAGCAGTTCTTC,CASSQGGGNEQFF
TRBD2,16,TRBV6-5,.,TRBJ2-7,TGTGCCAGCAGTTACGTTTCTAGCGGGAGTCCCTACGAGCAGTACTTC,CASSYVSSGSPYEQYF
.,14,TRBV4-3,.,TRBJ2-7,TGCGCCAGCAGCTTCGACAGAAACGCCTACGAGCAGTACTTC,CASSFDRNAYEQYF
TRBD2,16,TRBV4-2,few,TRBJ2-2,TGTGCCAGCAGCCAAGAGGGACTAGCGAACACCGGGGAGCTGTTTTTT,CASSQEGLANTGELFF
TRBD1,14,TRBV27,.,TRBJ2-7,TGTGCCACCTCAGGGGGCAGGGCGTCGTACGAGCAGTACTTC,CATSGGRASYEQYF
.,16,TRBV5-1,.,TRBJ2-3,TGCGCCAGCAGCTTGGCCCCGAGCGCATCTACAGATACGCAGTATTTT,CASSLAPSASTDTQYF
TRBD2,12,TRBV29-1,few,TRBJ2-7,TGCAGCGCCGGGACTAGCGGGACCGAGCAGTACTTC,CSAGTSGTEQYF
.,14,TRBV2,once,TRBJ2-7,TGTGCCAGCAGTGAGCAGGGGGGAGGCTCCGAGCAGTACTTC,CASSEQGGGSEQYF
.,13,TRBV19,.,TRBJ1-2,TGTGCCAGTAGAGGACTATCTAACTATGGCTACACCTTC,CASRGLSNYGYTF
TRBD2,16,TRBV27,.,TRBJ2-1,TGTGCCAGCATTCCTCTCGGACTAGCGGCCTACAATGAGCAGTTCTTC,CASIPLGLAAYNEQFF
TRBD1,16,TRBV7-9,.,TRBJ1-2,TGTGCCAGCAGCTTGCGGGACAGCGGTATTGGCTATGGCTACACCTTC,CASSLRDSGIGYGYTF
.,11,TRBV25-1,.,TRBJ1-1,TGTGGGTCGACTCTGAACACTGAAGCTTTCTTT,CGSTLNTEAFF
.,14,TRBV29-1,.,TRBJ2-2,TGCAGCGTTGGCGGCGGAACGAACACCGGGGAGCTGTTTTTT,CSVGGGTNTGELFF
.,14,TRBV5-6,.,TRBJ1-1,TGTGCCAGCAGCTTGGTTGCCAAACGGGCTGAAGCTTTCTTT,CASSLVAKRAEAFF
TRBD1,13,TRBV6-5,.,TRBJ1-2,TGTGCCAGCCGGACAGGACGCAACTATGGCTACACCTTC,CASRTGRNYGYTF
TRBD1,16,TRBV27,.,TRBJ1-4,TGTGCCAGCAGTAGCAGGGGGGTCGCAACTAATGAAAAACTGTTTTTT,CASSSRGVATNEKLFF
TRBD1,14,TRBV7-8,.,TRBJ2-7,TGTGCCAGCAGCCCGGGACAGGGGGCGCGGGGGCAGTACTTC,CASSPGQGARGQYF
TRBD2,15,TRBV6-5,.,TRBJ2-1,TGTGCCACCGACGGTGGGCTAGCGGGGGGTAATGAGCAGTTCTTC,CATDGGLAGGNEQFF
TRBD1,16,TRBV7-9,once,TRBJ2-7,TGTGCCAGCAGCTTGGACCGGACAGGTCGGGGCTACGAGCAGTACTTC,CASSLDRTGRGYEQYF
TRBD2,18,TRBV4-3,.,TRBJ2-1,TGCGCCAGCAGCCAAGATCGGATCGGGGGGGCCTCCTACAATGAGCAGTTCTTC,CASSQDRIGGASYNEQFF
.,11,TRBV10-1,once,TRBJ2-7,TGCGCCATGCTCAGGGGATACGAGCAGTACTTC,CAMLRGYEQYF
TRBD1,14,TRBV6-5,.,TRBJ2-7,TGTGCCAGCAGTTACCCGGACAGGATCTACGAGCAGTACTTC,CASSYPDRIYEQYF
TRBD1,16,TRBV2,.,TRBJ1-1,TGTGCCAGCGGACTATCTGACAGGGGGCTTATAACTGAAGCTTTCTTT,CASGLSDRGLITEAFF
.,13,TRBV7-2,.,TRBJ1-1,TGTGCCAGCAGCTCCCAGCGGGTATCTGAAGCTTTCTTT,CASSSQRVSEAFF
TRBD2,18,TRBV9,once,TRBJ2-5,TGTGCCAGCAGCGTAGAACTAGCGGGGGGCTTATACATGGAGACCCAGTACTTC,CASSVELAGGLYMETQYF
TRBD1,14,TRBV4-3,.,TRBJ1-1,TGCGCCAGCAGCTTCCGGGACAGGGGAACTGAAGCTTTCTTT,CASSFRDRGTEAFF
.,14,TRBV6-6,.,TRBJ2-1,TGTGCCAGCCACTGGGGGGGCGCAAACAATGAGCAGTTCTTC,CASHWGGANNEQFF
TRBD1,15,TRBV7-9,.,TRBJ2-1,TGTGCCAGCAGCGCGGGACAGGGGCAATACAATGAGCAGTTCTTC,CASSAGQGQYNEQFF
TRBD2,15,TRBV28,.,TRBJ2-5,TGTGCCAGCAGTTCCGGACTAGCGGGAAGAGAGACCCAGTACTTC,CASSSGLAGRETQYF
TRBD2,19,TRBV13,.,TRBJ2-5,TGTGCCAGCAGCCGCGGTGGGACTAGCGGGGGGGGTCGTACAGAGACCCAGTACTTC,CASSRGGTSGGGRTETQYF
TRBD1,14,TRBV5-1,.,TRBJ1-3,TGCGCCAGCAGCTCCGGGACAGAAAGAAACACCATATATTTT,CASSSGTERNTIYF
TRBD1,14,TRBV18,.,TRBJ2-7,TGTGCCAGCACCTCTGGACAGGGGAGATACGAGCAGTACTTC,CASTSGQGRYEQYF
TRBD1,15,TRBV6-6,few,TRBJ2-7,TGTGCCAGCAGTTATGCCGGGACAGGGTCTGGAGAGCAGTACTTC,CASSYAGTGSGEQYF
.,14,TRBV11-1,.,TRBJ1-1,TGTGCCAGCAGCCTCTTAGTTATGAACACTGAAGCTTTCTTT,CASSLLVMNTEAFF
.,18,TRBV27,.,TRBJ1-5,TGTGCCAGCAGTATCACAGGGTTCGAGATTGGGGGCAATCAGCCCCAGCATTTT,CASSITGFEIGGNQPQHF
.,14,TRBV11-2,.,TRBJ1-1,TGTGCCAGCAGCTTAGGCGACGGGGGCACTGAAGCTTTCTTT,CASSLGDGGTEAFF
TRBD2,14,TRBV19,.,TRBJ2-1,TGTGCCAGTAGTATCGGGACTAGCAAGTATGAGCAGTTCTTC,CASSIGTSKYEQFF
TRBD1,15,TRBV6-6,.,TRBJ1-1,TGTGCCAGCAAAATACTGGACAGGCTGAACACTGAAGCTTTCTTT,CASKILDRLNTEAFF
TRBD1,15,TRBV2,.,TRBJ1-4,TGTGCCAGCATTCTAAGGGGACAGCCAAATGAAAAACTGTTTTTT,CASILRGQPNEKLFF
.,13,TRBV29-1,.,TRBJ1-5,TGCAGCGTTGAGGACACTCAAACGAGGCCCCAGCATTTT,CSVEDTQTRPQHF
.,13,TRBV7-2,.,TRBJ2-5,TGTGCCAGCAGCCAAGGCCCAGGAGGGAGCCAGTACTTC,CASSQGPGGSQYF
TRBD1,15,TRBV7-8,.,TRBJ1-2,TGTGCCAGCAGCTTGGCCCAGGGGGTGTGGTATGGCTACACCTTC,CASSLAQGVWYGYTF
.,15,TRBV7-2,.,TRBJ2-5,TGTGCCAGCAGCTTAGCGCGGCTAGAGATAAAGACCCAGTACTTC,CASSLARLEIKTQYF
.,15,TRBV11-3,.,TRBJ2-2,TGTGCCAGCAGCTTAATTTCCCGGGGAGAAGGGGAGCTGTTTTTT,CASSLISRGEGELFF
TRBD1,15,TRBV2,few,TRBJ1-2,TGTGCCAGCAGTGGTACAGGGGGCGCGGGTCTTGGCTACACCTTC,CASSGTGGAGLGYTF
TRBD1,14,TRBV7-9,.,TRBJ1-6,TGTGCCAGCAGCTATGGGACAGGGGCATCACCCCTCCACTTT,CASSYGTGASPLHF
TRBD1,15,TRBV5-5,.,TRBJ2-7,TGTGCCAGCCGTCAAACAGGGGGACGTTTCCGGGAGCAGTACTTC,CASRQTGGRFREQYF
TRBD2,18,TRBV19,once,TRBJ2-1,TGTGCCAGTAGTCTCGGGACTAGCGGGGGGGGACGTCAGGATGAGCAGTTCTTC,CASSLGTSGGGRQDEQFF